This is a list of T cell receptor beta chains from one sample in a study of vaccination and CD4 T cells after COVID-19. TCRdb re-called the PCR reads through MiXCR, storing one row per CDR3 protein. The sample has 15,000 to 20,000 distinct CDR3 sequences, around 58% seen once. These receptors' targets are unknown. Sequenced: CD4+ T cells from blood, cultured in vitro. These receptors were obtained from a human donor who had recovered from COVID-19. The CDR3 runs from the conserved cysteine through the conserved F or W. D genes are given only for firm matches. Size tells how often a clone was seen (once, few, many) or the class of an expanded clone, and some rows leave it out.

J	size	D	V	DNA	CDR3
TRBJ2-3	.	TRBD2	TRBV7-2	TGTGCCAGCAGCACAAGACTAGCGGGTTTCACAGATACGCAGTATTTT	CASSTRLAGFTDTQYF
TRBJ1-2	few	.	TRBV6-2/TRBV6-3	TGTGCCAGCACCGATTTCGGGGTAGGCGATGGCTACACCTTC	CASTDFGVGDGYTF
TRBJ1-6	few	.	TRBV19	TGTGCCAGTAGTCCCCATCCCCCGGGGGCTTTAGATTCACCCCTCCACTTT	CASSPHPPGALDSPLHF
TRBJ2-2	.	TRBD2	TRBV20-1	TGCAGTGCCCTTAGCGGGAGGGCCGGGAGCGGGGAGCTGTTTTTT	CSALSGRAGSGELFF
TRBJ2-3	.	.	TRBV7-3	TGTGCCAGCAGCTTAACAGGGTATGATACGCAGTATTTT	CASSLTGYDTQYF
TRBJ2-1	.	.	TRBV20-1	TGCAGTGCTAGAGATTGGGCTAGTGGTTACAATGAGCAGTTCTTC	CSARDWASGYNEQFF
TRBJ1-1	.	.	TRBV27	TGTGCCAGCGGCAGTGGGCAAAAGGTAGAAGCTTTCTTT	CASGSGQKVEAFF
TRBJ2-7	.	TRBD1	TRBV29-1	TGCAGCGTGGGACAGCGCCACGAGCAGTACTTC	CSVGQRHEQYF
TRBJ2-7	.	TRBD1	TRBV10-3	TGTGCCATCAGTGATTCGGGACAGGGGTCCTACGAGCAGTACTTC	CAISDSGQGSYEQYF
TRBJ2-1	.	.	TRBV20-1	TGCAGTGCTAGTCCCTTCGGGTGGGAAGCTAATGAGCAGTTCTTC	CSASPFGWEANEQFF
TRBJ1-5	.	.	TRBV7-6	TGTGCCAGCAGCCCCAAAAGCGATCAGCCCCAGCATTTT	CASSPKSDQPQHF
TRBJ2-4	.	.	TRBV30	TGTGCCTGGAGTGTGCAGGGGAAAAACATTCAGTACTTC	CAWSVQGKNIQYF
TRBJ1-1	.	.	TRBV30	TGTGCCAAGGGTTATGGTCGACCTGGCACTGAAGCTTTCTTT	CAKGYGRPGTEAFF
TRBJ2-7	.	TRBD1	TRBV6-1	TGTGCCAGCAGTGAAGTGACAGGGGGTACCTACGAGCAGTACTTC	CASSEVTGGTYEQYF
TRBJ2-4	.	TRBD1	TRBV27	TGTGCCAGCGCGCGACAGGGGGCGCCGGACATTCAGTACTTC	CASARQGAPDIQYF
TRBJ1-5	.	.	TRBV19	TGTGCCAGTAGTCAGTCAGATACCGGCAATCAGCCCCAGCATTTT	CASSQSDTGNQPQHF
TRBJ1-3	.	.	TRBV18	TGTGCCAGCTCACCAACCCTTAGCTCTGGAAACACCATATATTTT	CASSPTLSSGNTIYF
TRBJ2-2	.	TRBD2	TRBV7-3	TGTGCCAGCACTAGCGGGTCGAACACCGGGGAGCTGTTTTTT	CASTSGSNTGELFF
TRBJ1-5	.	.	TRBV10-3	TGTGCCATCAGTGAGCCGGGGGGGCCCCAGCATTTT	CAISEPGGPQHF
TRBJ1-5	.	.	TRBV20-1	TGCAGTGCTAGTGGAGGAGGGGATCAGCCCCAGCATTTT	CSASGGGDQPQHF
TRBJ2-7	.	.	TRBV6-1	TGTGCCAGCAGTACCCCACAGGGATCCTACGAGCAGTACTTC	CASSTPQGSYEQYF
TRBJ2-3	.	.	TRBV6-5	TGTGCCAGCAGTTTAGTTATCGGCGATACGCAGTATTTT	CASSLVIGDTQYF
TRBJ1-1	once	.	TRBV6-5	TGTGCCAGCAGTTACAGGGAGGACACTGAAGCTTTCTTT	CASSYREDTEAFF
TRBJ2-3	few	TRBD2	TRBV20-1	TGCAGTGCTAGCCGATGGGGGACTAGCGGCACAGATACGCAGTATTTT	CSASRWGTSGTDTQYF
TRBJ1-1	few	TRBD1	TRBV6-2/TRBV6-3	TGTGCCAGCAGTTTTCAAGACAGGGGGCACTCTGAAGCTTTCTTT	CASSFQDRGHSEAFF
TRBJ2-5	.	.	TRBV6-1	TGTGCCAGCGGGGGCCTCAGGGGGACCCAGTACTTC	CASGGLRGTQYF
TRBJ1-5	once	TRBD1	TRBV12-3/TRBV12-4	TGTGCCAGCAGTTTACAGGGGGGGGCTCAGCCCCAGCATTTT	CASSLQGGAQPQHF
TRBJ2-7	.	TRBD2	TRBV6-5	TGTGCCAGCAGTTATCCCGAAGGAAGTGGGAGGGACGAGCAGTACTTC	CASSYPEGSGRDEQYF
TRBJ1-6	.	.	TRBV12-3/TRBV12-4	TGTGCCAGCAGCGGGGCGGAGCGGGGATCACCCCTCCACTTT	CASSGAERGSPLHF
TRBJ2-7	.	TRBD2	TRBV29-1	TGCAGCGCCACTAGCGGAACCTACGAGCAGTACTTC	CSATSGTYEQYF
TRBJ1-1	.	TRBD1	TRBV10-3	TGTGCCATCAGACCGGGACAGGGAACTGAAGCTTTCTTT	CAIRPGQGTEAFF
TRBJ2-3	.	.	TRBV20-1	TGCAGTGCGTCTCCTAGCACAGATACGCAGTATTTT	CSASPSTDTQYF
TRBJ2-5	once	.	TRBV20-1	TGCAGGGTTGGGGGCGAAGAGACCCAGTACTTC	CRVGGEETQYF
TRBJ1-1	.	.	TRBV20-1	TGCAGTTCACCCACTACAGGGTTAAGTGAGACTGAAGCTTTCTTT	CSSPTTGLSETEAFF
TRBJ2-1	.	.	TRBV19	TGTGCCAGTAGTATTGGGCTAGGATTCGGTGAGCAGTTCTTC	CASSIGLGFGEQFF
TRBJ1-1	.	.	TRBV7-9	TGTGCCAGCAGCTCGCGAATGGGGGGGTTTGGCCAGGACACTGAAGCTTTCTTT	CASSSRMGGFGQDTEAFF
TRBJ2-4	.	.	TRBV11-2	TGTGCCAGCAGCTTATCCCGGGGGGCCAAAAACATTCAGTACTTC	CASSLSRGAKNIQYF
TRBJ1-6	.	.	TRBV24-1	TGTGCCACCAGTGATAGGCGTGAAGGCCCCCTCCACTTT	CATSDRREGPLHF
TRBJ2-3	.	.	TRBV27	TGTGCCAGCAGTTCAGGCCAGCTCCCAGATACGCAGTATTTT	CASSSGQLPDTQYF
TRBJ1-5	.	.	TRBV27	TGTGCCAGCAGGAGGGGGAATAGCAATCAGCCCCAGCATTTT	CASRRGNSNQPQHF
TRBJ1-2	.	.	TRBV11-2	TGTGCCAGCAGCTTGGCTTATAGGTTTTATGGCTACACCTTC	CASSLAYRFYGYTF
TRBJ1-2	.	.	TRBV6-1	TGTGCCAGCACCACAGGGCATGGCTACACCTTC	CASTTGHGYTF